These T cell receptor beta chains were read from a single sample in a study of T cells after posttransplantation cyclophosphamide. The data were produced by immunoSEQ multiplex PCR, yet TCRdb's version contains in-frame clones alone and is incomplete. The table lists 42,000 or so clones, around 90% of them singletons. The input for sequencing was PBMCs, taken about 62 days after allogeneic stem cell transplant with posttransplant cyclophosphamide. These TCRs come from a male patient aged 60-70 years who received an allogeneic stem cell transplant from a related donor and was CMV-positive. Some T cells may have originated in the graft donor. The CDR3 runs from the conserved cysteine through the conserved F or W. Fields, in order: V gene, D gene, clone size, J gene, CDR3 DNA, CDR3 protein. A D gene is named only where the DNA matches it firmly. Clone size is shown for a subset of rows, as once, few, many or a class of expanded clone.

TRBV4-2,-,-,TRBJ1-1,TGTGCCAGCAGCCAAGATAAGGCAGGGTCAACTGAAGCTTTCTTT,CASSQDKAGSTEAFF
TRBV6-1,-,-,TRBJ1-2,TGTGCCAGCAGTGTCGACAGGCCCCAATTCTATGGCTACACCTTC,CASSVDRPQFYGYTF
TRBV27,-,once,TRBJ1-1,TGTGCCAGCACCCCTGGGGGGGCGCGGGTACTGAACGAAGCTTTCTTT,CASTPGGARVLNEAFF
TRBV6-5,TRBD2,medium-sized,TRBJ2-3,TGTGCCAGCAGTTACTCGGCGGGGGGGCCGGATACGCAGTATTTT,CASSYSAGGPDTQYF
TRBV7-7,-,-,TRBJ1-2,TGTGCCAGCAGCCCCCCTCCCTGGACAGAACACTATGGCTACACCTTC,CASSPPPWTEHYGYTF
TRBV5-1,-,-,TRBJ1-4,TGCGCCAGCAGCTTGAACAGCTTTAATGAAAAACTGTTTTTT,CASSLNSFNEKLFF
TRBV19,-,-,TRBJ1-5,TGTGCCAGTAGTCGCACGGACGGGGGTTATAGCAATCAGCCCCAGCATTTT,CASSRTDGGYSNQPQHF
TRBV11-2,TRBD2,-,TRBJ2-6,TGTGCCAGCAGCCCCCGTAGCGGGGGCATCTCTGGGGCCAACGTCCTGACTTTC,CASSPRSGGISGANVLTF
TRBV5-1,-,-,TRBJ1-1,TGCGCCAGCCAGACTTCGGGCACTGAAGCTTTCTTT,CASQTSGTEAFF
TRBV21-1,-,-,TRBJ1-2,TGTGCCAGCAGCCCCCGCGGGGGTCGCAACTATGGCTACACCTTC,CASSPRGGRNYGYTF
TRBV5-6,-,once,TRBJ1-1,TGTGCCAGCAGCTTGAGTGGGGGGGTCTTCGGCGCTGAAGCTTTCTTT,CASSLSGGVFGAEAFF
TRBV5-1,-,-,TRBJ2-7,TGCGCCAGCAGCTTGGCAGGTCCTGACTACGAGCAGTACTTC,CASSLAGPDYEQYF
TRBV27,-,-,TRBJ2-7,TGTGCCAGCAGTCAAGGGAGCTCCTACGAGCAGTACTTC,CASSQGSSYEQYF
TRBV30,-,-,TRBJ2-4,TGTGCCTGGAGTGTAACTACTAGGGACATTCAGTACTTC,CAWSVTTRDIQYF
TRBV28,-,-,TRBJ1-5,TGTGCCAGCAGTCCGCGATGGAGCAATCAGCCCCAGCATTTT,CASSPRWSNQPQHF
TRBV4-1,TRBD1,-,TRBJ1-1,TGCGCCAGCAGCCACGGACAGGGGACCATCTCTAACACTGAAGCTTTCTTT,CASSHGQGTISNTEAFF
TRBV2,TRBD2,-,TRBJ2-5,TGTGCCAGCAGTTTAATACGGACTAGCGGGGGGTCCGAGACCCAGTACTTC,CASSLIRTSGGSETQYF
TRBV29-1,-,-,TRBJ2-2,TGCAGCGCCGAGGCAGGGGAAGGGACCGGGGAGCTGTTTTTT,CSAEAGEGTGELFF
TRBV11-2,TRBD1,-,TRBJ1-2,TGTGCCAGCAGCTTAGAGGGACAGGGGGCCGGCTACACCTTC,CASSLEGQGAGYTF
TRBV6-1,-,-,TRBJ2-7,TGTGCCAGCACCATGGTCGACAGGAGTAAAGAGCAGTACTTC,CASTMVDRSKEQYF
TRBV6-5,-,-,TRBJ2-1,TGTGCCAGCAGTAGGGGCTTACTCTACAATGAGCAGTTCTTC,CASSRGLLYNEQFF
TRBV4-1,TRBD1,-,TRBJ1-2,TGCGCCAGCAGCCAAGACAGTTATCGTTCAGGGGGCAGCTATGGCTACACCTTC,CASSQDSYRSGGSYGYTF
TRBV18,-,once,TRBJ2-3,TGTGCCAGCTCACCACGGGCTGGGGCGGATACGCAGTATTTT,CASSPRAGADTQYF